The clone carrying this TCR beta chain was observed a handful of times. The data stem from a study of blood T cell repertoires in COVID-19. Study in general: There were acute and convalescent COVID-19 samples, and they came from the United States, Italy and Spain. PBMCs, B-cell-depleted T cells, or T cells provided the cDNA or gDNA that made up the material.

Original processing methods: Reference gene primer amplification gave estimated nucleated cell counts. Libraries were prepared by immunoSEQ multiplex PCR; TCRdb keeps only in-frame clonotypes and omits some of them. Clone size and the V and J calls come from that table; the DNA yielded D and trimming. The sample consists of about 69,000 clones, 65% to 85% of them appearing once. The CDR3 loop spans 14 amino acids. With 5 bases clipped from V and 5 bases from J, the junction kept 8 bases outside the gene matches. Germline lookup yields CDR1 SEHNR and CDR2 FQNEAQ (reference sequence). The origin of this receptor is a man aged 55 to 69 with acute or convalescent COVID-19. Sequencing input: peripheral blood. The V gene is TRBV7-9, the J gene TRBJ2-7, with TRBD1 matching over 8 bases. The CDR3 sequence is CASSRDRNSDEQYF. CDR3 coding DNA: TGTGCCAGCAGCCGGGACAGGAATTCGGACGAGCAGTACTTC.